These 16 T cell receptor beta chains share one sample of origin, sequenced in a study of cytomegalovirus exposure and HLA in healthy donors (TCRdb year 2017). The library relied on the immunoSEQ multiplex PCR assay. A mixture of 60 forward primers for TCR Vbeta segments and 13 reverse primers for TCR Jbeta segments was used in the multiplex PCR. Here the immuneACCESS table is served through TCRdb, limited to in-frame sequences with V and J called. Missing clones are a known gap in these copies; in checked studies unresolved V genes cover under half, and the rest lacks a known reason. This sample holds 100,000 to 150,000 clones; more than 60% were observed only once. The ten largest make up 2% to 2.5% of the sample. Sample: PBMCs. These receptors all stem from a woman aged 40 to 50 in good health and CMV-seropositive.

This clone was counted only a few times. The chain uses TRBV5-1 and TRBJ1-1; D might be TRBD1 (5 bases). Deletions cut 2 bases from V and 1 base from J, with 9 bases between. The CDR3 contains 14 residues. CDR1 and CDR2 (germline): SGHRS, YFSETQ. CDR3 sequence reads: CASSFDSPNTEAFF. CDR3 nucleotide sequence: TGCGCCAGCAGCTTCGACAGCCCGAACACTGAAGCTTTCTTT.

The chain employs TRBV5-5 and TRBJ2-7, with D perhaps matching TRBD1 (5 bases). The germline V and J ends were trimmed by 6 bases and 2 bases, with 15 bases remaining between them. Germline CDR1 and CDR2: SGHKS and YYEKEE (reference sequence). This CDR3 region has 14 residues. This CDR3 is CASTIFQGAYEQYF. The CDR3 coding sequence is TGTGCCAGCACCATCTTCCAGGGTGCCTACGAGCAGTACTTC.

This clone was counted a few times. The genes are TRBV7-3 and TRBJ1-2; D gene unclear. CDR3 length equals 15 residues. Germline-derived CDR1 and CDR2 are SGHTA and FQGTGA. V lost 5 bases and J lost 5, with 18 bases in between. The CDR3 loop reads CASSPRDVPRYGYTF. The CDR3 nucleotides read TGTGCCAGCAGCCCCCGGGATGTTCCGAGGTATGGCTACACCTTC.

In its sample, this clone was seen a few times. The CDR3 loop is CASSPKGRSSYNEQFF. CDR3 nucleotides: TGTGCCAGCAGCCCTAAGGGGCGGAGCTCCTACAATGAGCAGTTCTTC. The chain couples TRBV7-2 to TRBJ2-1; D may be TRBD1 (5 bases). Germline V CDR1 and CDR2: SGHTA, FQGNSA. V was trimmed by 5 bases and J by 0 bases, leaving 14 bases between them. This CDR3 has 16 residues.

This chain uses TRBV5-8 with TRBJ2-3; TRBD2 aligns across 9 bases. The germline V gene has CDR1 SGHTS and CDR2 YDEGEE. The length of the CDR3 is 16 residues. V lost 4 bases, J lost 2 bases, and 8 bases stayed unmatched. CDR3 coding DNA: TGTGCCAGCAGCAGTCGGCGGGGGGGGGACACAGATACGCAGTATTTT. It is translated as CASSSRRGGDTDTQYF.

This rearrangement joins TRBV28 to TRBJ1-5, with a tentative D call TRBD1 (6 bases). Germline lookup yields CDR1 MDHEN and CDR2 SYDVKM. The V end lost 5 bases, the J end lost 5 bases, and 19 bases lay between the germline ends. The CDR3 extends over 16 amino acids. DNA for the CDR3: TGTGCCAGCAGTCCCCGGGGTCTACAGGGCCATCAGCCCCAGCATTTT. This sequence encodes CASSPRGLQGHQPQHF.

This chain joins TRBV19 and TRBJ1-1, with 8 bases identical to TRBD1. The CDR3 length is 14 residues. Germline trimming cut 4 bases from V and 2 bases from J; bases unmatched to any gene: 3. The germline gives CDR1 LNHDA, CDR2 SQIVND (reference sequence). The CDR3 sequence: CASSTDRANTEAFF. The CDR3 coding sequence is TGTGCCAGTAGTACGGACAGGGCCAACACTGAAGCTTTCTTT.

The chain combines TRBV28 with TRBJ2-7; 10 positions agree with TRBD1. From germline, CDR1 is MDHEN and CDR2 SYDVKM. This CDR3 comprises 16 residues. The junction had 5 bases not matched to a gene; V was cut back by 3 bases and J by 0 bases. CDR3 in amino acids: CASSFRQGAPSYEQYF. DNA for the CDR3: TGTGCCAGCAGTTTCAGACAGGGGGCCCCCTCCTACGAGCAGTACTTC.

This clone came up once. The chain has TRBV5-8 and TRBJ2-2; no reliable D call. In germline, CDR1 is SGHTS, CDR2 YDEGEE. With 0 bases removed from V and 1 base from J, the gap between germline ends came to 10 bases. This CDR3 region has 16 residues. In DNA form, the CDR3 reads TGTGCCAGCAGCTTGGGCCTAACTCTGAACACCGGGGAGCTGTTTTTT. Its protein product is CASSLGLTLNTGELFF.

The chain is built from TRBV18 and TRBJ2-4, with D possibly matching TRBD2 (5 bases). Germline V gene sequence: CDR1 KGHSH, CDR2 LQKENI. This CDR3 has 13 amino acids. Trimming took off 3 bases at V and 5 bases at J, with 8 bases between the two ends. The CDR3 DNA is TGTGCCAGCTCACCCTCACTAGAAAACATTCAGTACTTC. Residues: CASSPSLENIQYF.

The gene calls are TRBV15 and TRBJ2-7; 9 bases fit TRBD1. The germline V gene encodes CDR1 LNHNV and CDR2 YYDKDF (reference sequence). V trimming: 0 bases; J trimming: 4 bases; junction bases outside the gene matches: 4. The CDR3 is 15 residues long. The CDR3, as DNA: TGTGCCACCAGCAGAGACCCGGGACAGGGTTACGAGCAGTACTTC. It translates to CATSRDPGQGYEQYF.

The chain recombines TRBV30 with TRBJ2-7; possibly TRBD2 for D (6 bases). This CDR3 has 15 residues. The V end lost 2 bases, the J end lost 1 base, and 15 bases lay between the germline ends. Germline V gene data show CDR1 as GTSNPN and CDR2 as SVGIG (reference sequence). The CDR3 DNA follows: TGTGCCTGGAGTTGGTGGCGGGGCGCTTCCTACGAGCAGTACTTC. Translation gives CAWSWWRGASYEQYF.

The V gene is TRBV7-9, the J gene TRBJ2-1, with 7 bases that match TRBD1. J was trimmed by 2 bases and V by 4 bases; bases with no gene match: 8. Germline values: CDR1 SEHNR, CDR2 FQNEAQ (reference sequence). The CDR3 sequence is 16 residues long. CDR3 amino acids: CASSSTGIGPYNEQFF. CDR3 nucleotides: TGTGCCAGCAGCTCGACAGGGATAGGGCCCTACAATGAGCAGTTCTTC.

V and J are TRBV9 and TRBJ2-5; D might be TRBD2 (7 bases). CDR3 length equals 16 residues. Between the trimmed V and J ends, which lost 3 bases and 5 bases, there was a span of 20 bases. Germline assignment: CDR1 SGDLS and CDR2 YYNGEE. The CDR3 coding sequence is TGTGCCAGCAGCGGAGGGGGGGGGACGGCCGTGGAGACCCAGTACTTC. This gives the protein CASSGGGGTAVETQYF.

A few counts support this clone. The chain uses TRBV6-1 and TRBJ1-3, with 8 bases fitting TRBD1. CDR1 is MNHNS, CDR2 SASEGT, per germline. The length of the CDR3 is 17 residues. The junction had 8 bases not matched to a gene; V was cut back by 4 bases and J by 0 bases. CDR3 residues: CASSAGTGLPSGNTIYF. CDR3 coding DNA: TGTGCCAGCAGTGCGGGGACAGGCCTACCCTCTGGAAACACCATATATTTT.

V and J are TRBV4-1 and TRBJ2-1; 12 bases map to TRBD2. The germline V gene has CDR1 MGHRA and CDR2 YSYEKL. CDR3 length equals 17 residues. The V gene end was trimmed by 0 bases and the J gene end by 6 bases; junction bases not matched to a gene: 6. The CDR3 loop reads CASSQDRLAGGFNEQFF. CDR3 DNA: TGCGCCAGCAGCCAAGATCGCCTAGCGGGAGGGTTCAATGAGCAGTTCTTC.